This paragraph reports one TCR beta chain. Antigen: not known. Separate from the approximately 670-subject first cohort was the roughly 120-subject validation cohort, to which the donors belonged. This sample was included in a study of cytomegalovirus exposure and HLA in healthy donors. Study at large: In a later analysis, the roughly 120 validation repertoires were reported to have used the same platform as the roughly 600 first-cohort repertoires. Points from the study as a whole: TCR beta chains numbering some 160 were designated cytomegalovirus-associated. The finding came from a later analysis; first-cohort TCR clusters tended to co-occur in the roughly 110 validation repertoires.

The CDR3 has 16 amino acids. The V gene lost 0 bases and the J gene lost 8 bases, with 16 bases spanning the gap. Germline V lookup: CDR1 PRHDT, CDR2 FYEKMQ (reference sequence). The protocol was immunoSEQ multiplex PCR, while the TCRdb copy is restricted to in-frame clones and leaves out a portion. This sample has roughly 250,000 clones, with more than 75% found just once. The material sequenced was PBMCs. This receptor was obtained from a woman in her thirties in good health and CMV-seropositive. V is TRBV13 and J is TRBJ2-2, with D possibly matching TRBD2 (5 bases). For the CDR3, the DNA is TGTGCCAGCAGCTTAGGCCCACAGAGCCCGGGGGGGGAGCTGTTTTTT. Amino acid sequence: CASSLGPQSPGGELFF.